One T cell receptor beta chain is described in this entry. TCR libraries were built from about 500 ng of total RNA by linear amplification. TCRdb reprocessed the reads via MiXCR and lists one record per CDR3 protein. The table includes 150,000 to 200,000 distinct CDR3 sequences, around 80% detected once. The data derive from a study of healthy donors' naive CD4 and CD8 T cells. This CDR3 contains 14 residues. The ends were cut back, 6 bases at V and 5 bases at J, with 18 bases in the middle. CDR1 is SQVTM, CDR2 ANQGSEA, per germline. The sequenced material came from naive CD4+ and CD8+ T cells sorted from blood, pooled from several donors. The V call is TRBV29-1, the J call TRBJ2-3; D is ambiguous. The sequence derives from a pool of human donors in good health; the sample pools cells from several healthy donors. CDR3 sequence reads: CSVPLRARIDTQYF. DNA for the CDR3: TGCAGCGTGCCCCTTCGGGCGCGGATAGATACGCAGTATTTT.